This TCR beta chain originates from a study of vaccination and CD4 T cells after COVID-19. There are 16 residues in the CDR3. The germline gives CDR1 SGHVS, CDR2 FNYEAQ. The ends were cut back, 1 base at V and 5 bases at J, with 17 bases in the middle. The sample's treatment: roughly ten-day PBMC culture with coronavirus spike peptide pools or control peptides (ViraFEST assay). A note on this clonotype: Its antigen is currently unknown.

With the Oncomine TCR Beta short-read assay, DNA from cultured CD4+ T cells was sequenced. TCRdb analysed the PCR reads with MiXCR anew, one entry per CDR3 protein. Counted here are about 12,000 distinct CDR3 sequences, roughly two fifths occurring once; the ten biggest clones make up around 22%. The chain joins TRBV7-6 to TRBJ1-1; tentatively, D is TRBD1 (5 bases). The material sequenced was cultured CD4+ T cells from blood. This clonotype originated in a human donor with COVID-19. The CDR3 DNA reads as TGTGCCAGCAGCTTAGGTGGGGGGGGGTGGAATACTGAAGCTTTCTTT. Protein product: CASSLGGGGWNTEAFF.